These 31 T cell receptor beta chains originate from one sample sequenced in a study of T-cell memory formation after mild COVID-19. TCRdb used MiXCR to reprocess the 5' RACE reads, holding one entry per CDR3 protein. The sample contains roughly 620,000 distinct CDR3 sequences, more than 15% of which appear only once. Specimen: PBMCs or a T cell subset sorted from them (not recorded which). All receptors come from an adult woman who had mild COVID-19 (a few samples of this study predate the infection). Cell type and time point are not known.

The chain combines TRBV10-3 with TRBJ2-7; D not resolved. The germline V and J ends were trimmed by 2 bases and 2 bases, with 16 bases remaining between them. Germline lookup yields CDR1 ENHRY and CDR2 SYGVKD. This CDR3 region has 16 residues. CDR3 sequence: CAISEPTQTGTYEQYF. The CDR3 region has the DNA TGTGCCATCAGTGAGCCGACCCAGACGGGTACCTACGAGCAGTACTTC.

This clonotype has a handful of counts. The chain has TRBV6-2 or TRBV6-3 and TRBJ1-5; 10 nucleotides match TRBD1. This CDR3 contains 16 residues. Germline-derived CDR1 and CDR2 are MNHEY and SVGEGT. J lost 7 bases, V lost 6 bases, and 12 bases had no gene match. The CDR3 sequence is CASSPRDRGRKQPQHF. CDR3 nucleotides: TGTGCCAGCAGCCCACGGGACAGGGGCCGAAAGCAGCCCCAGCATTTT.

This chain connects TRBV4-2 to TRBJ2-7, with D possibly matching TRBD2 (6 bases). The CDR3 is 14 amino acids. Trimming removed 4 bases from V and 3 bases from J, with 13 bases in between. Germline CDR1 is LGHNA and CDR2 is YNFKEQ. The CDR3 region is CASSRETSYYEQYF. CDR3 coding DNA: TGTGCCAGCAGCCGAGAGACTAGTTACTACGAGCAGTACTTC.

This clonotype was observed a handful of times. This chain links TRBV20-1 with TRBJ2-1; no clear D. V lost 0 bases and J lost 0, with 9 bases in between. CDR1 and CDR2 (germline): DFQATT, SNEGSKA (reference sequence). CDR3 length equals 15 residues. The CDR3 reads CSARDIGSSYNEQFF. In nucleotides, the CDR3 is TGCAGTGCTAGAGATATCGGAAGCTCCTACAATGAGCAGTTCTTC.

The chain uses TRBV29-1 and TRBJ2-1, with 8 bases matching TRBD2. With V trimmed by 3 bases and J by 7 bases, 11 bases remained unmatched. The CDR3 is made up of 15 amino acids. CDR1 SQVTM and CDR2 ANQGSEA come from the germline V gene. CDR3 in DNA: TGCAGCGTTGAGAGCGGGAGAGGGGGGAGGAATGAGCAGTTCTTC. Residues: CSVESGRGGRNEQFF.

This rearrangement joins TRBV19 to TRBJ2-7; TRBD2 aligns across 10 bases. The germline gives CDR1 LNHDA, CDR2 SQIVND (reference sequence). The trim removed 0 bases at V and 1 base at J, leaving 6 bases unmatched. This CDR3 has 17 amino acids. The CDR3 sequence: CASSIDLSGRGSYEQYF. CDR3 nucleotide sequence: TGTGCCAGTAGTATAGATCTAAGCGGGAGGGGGTCCTACGAGCAGTACTTC.

The chain recombines TRBV18 with TRBJ2-5, with D possibly matching TRBD1 (6 bases). CDR1 is KGHSH, CDR2 LQKENI, per germline. Deletions cut 3 bases from V and 4 bases from J, with 12 bases between. The CDR3 covers 14 residues. CDR3 in amino acids: CASSPLDRRETQYF. The CDR3, as DNA: TGTGCCAGCTCACCGCTCGACAGGAGAGAGACCCAGTACTTC.

This chain uses TRBV29-1 with TRBJ2-1; 7 bases are a match to TRBD1. The CDR3 runs 18 residues. CDR1 and CDR2 (germline): SQVTM, ANQGSEA. After removal of 1 base from V and 0 bases from J, the junction contained 12 bases not matched to a gene. CDR3 coding DNA: TGCAGCGTTGAAGGCCAAAATACAGGGGCCAGCTCCTACAATGAGCAGTTCTTC. Its protein product is CSVEGQNTGASSYNEQFF.

This clonotype has more than one count but fewer than ten. The chain carries TRBV5-1 and TRBJ2-7; 15 bases line up with TRBD2. Germline values: CDR1 SGHRS, CDR2 YFSETQ. The CDR3 sequence is 17 residues long. Germline trimming cut 0 bases from V and 2 bases from J; bases unmatched to any gene: 3. The CDR3 region is CASSLGGTSGGTYEQYF. The CDR3 region has the DNA TGCGCCAGCAGCTTGGGAGGGACTAGCGGGGGGACCTACGAGCAGTACTTC.

This clonotype was detected only a few times. The chain couples TRBV24-1 to TRBJ2-7, with D uncertain. The germline gives CDR1 KGHDR, CDR2 SFDVKD. The CDR3 covers 14 residues. V was trimmed by 4 bases and J by 1 base, leaving 10 bases between them. The CDR3 DNA reads TGTGCCACCAGTGACCCCGAAGGATCCTACGAGCAGTACTTC. Its translation: CATSDPEGSYEQYF.

The genes are TRBV20-1 and TRBJ1-6, with 9 bases identical to TRBD1. The length of the CDR3 is 16 residues. The ends lost 1 base at V and 6 bases at J; junction bases unmatched: 7. Germline V gene data show CDR1 as DFQATT and CDR2 as SNEGSKA (reference sequence). The DNA of the CDR3 is TGCAGTGCTAGAGGTGGGCAGGACAGGGGTAATTCACCCCTCCACTTT. Translated: CSARGGQDRGNSPLHF.

The chain carries TRBV4-2 and TRBJ2-1, with 9 nucleotides matching TRBD2. Germline V lookup: CDR1 LGHNA, CDR2 YNFKEQ. Unmatched junction bases numbered 13, after V lost 3 bases and J lost 7 bases. The CDR3 consists of 17 residues. This CDR3 is CASSQGLWREGSNEQFF. Written as DNA, the CDR3 is TGTGCCAGCAGCCAGGGCCTCTGGCGGGAGGGATCGAATGAGCAGTTCTTC.

This clonotype came up a few times. This sequence joins TRBV30 and TRBJ2-3; D is unclear. The CDR3 extends over 15 amino acids. Germline V gene lookup returns CDR1 GTSNPN and CDR2 SVGIG (reference sequence). V was cut by 0 bases and J by 0 bases, with 10 bases left in between. The CDR3 here is CAWSVGLPSTDTQYF. CDR3 DNA: TGTGCCTGGAGTGTCGGCCTCCCTAGCACAGATACGCAGTATTTT.

The chain combines TRBV20-1 with TRBJ2-1; D gene unclear. Germline V gives CDR1 DFQATT, CDR2 SNEGSKA (reference sequence). The CDR3 extends over 15 amino acids. Between the trimmed V and J ends, which lost 7 bases and 8 bases, there was a span of 24 bases. CDR3 region: CSVQAGQVGRDEQFF. The CDR3 region has the DNA TGCAGTGTTCAGGCCGGGCAGGTGGGAAGGGATGAGCAGTTCTTC.

The chain has TRBV27 and TRBJ2-7; D not resolved. The germline gives CDR1 MNHEY, CDR2 SMNVEV (reference sequence). The CDR3 spans 12 residues. Trimming left V 4 bases short and J 5 bases short, with 9 bases between. DNA for the CDR3: TGTGCCAGCAGTTCCGTCCGGGACGAGCAGTACTTC. Translation: CASSSVRDEQYF.

The table lists this clonotype with a few counts. One junction end does not reproduce the germline sequence, and a read error may be involved. This chain uses TRBV3-1 with TRBJ1-2, with 9 bases matching TRBD1. This CDR3 region has 14 residues. Germline CDR1 is LGHDT and CDR2 is YNNKEL (reference sequence). CDR3 sequence: CASSSRTSDRGSVF. The CDR3 DNA reads as TGTGCCAGCAGCTCTCGGACTTCGGACAGGGGCTCGGTATTC. The full variable domain, rest sourced from reference TRBV3-1 and TRBJ1-2, is DTAVSQTPKYLVTQMGNDKSIKCEQNLGHDTMYWYKQDSKKFLKIMFSYNNKELIINETVPNRFSPKSPDKAHLNLHINSLELGDSAVYFCASSSRTSDRGSVFGSGTRLTVV.

This clonotype was observed a few times. The chain combines TRBV6-5 with TRBJ2-1; 7 positions agree with TRBD1. V trimming: 5 bases; J trimming: 4 bases; junction bases outside the gene matches: 8. The CDR3 totals 15 residues. Germline CDR1 reads MNHEY; CDR2 reads SVGAGI. CDR3 loop: CASSLRDSIYNEQFF. The CDR3 coding sequence is TGTGCCAGCAGTCTCCGGGACAGTATATACAATGAGCAGTTCTTC.

The chain couples TRBV12-3 or TRBV12-4 to TRBJ2-1; either TRBD1 or TRBD2 may supply D (6 bases each). Trimming removed 4 bases at V and 7 bases at J, with 14 bases between. The CDR3 totals 14 residues. CDR3 DNA: TGTGCCAGCAGTTCCACGGGGGCGGGAAATGAGCAGTTCTTC. Translating it yields CASSSTGAGNEQFF.

The chain employs TRBV6-1 and TRBJ1-1; D possibly corresponds to TRBD1 (6 bases). From germline, CDR1 is MNHNS and CDR2 SASEGT. The CDR3 is made up of 14 amino acids. Trimming removed 8 bases from V and 1 base from J, with 14 bases in between. The CDR3 DNA reads TGTGCCAGCTTCGGTCAGGGGAAGAACACTGAAGCTTTCTTT. Its translation: CASFGQGKNTEAFF.

The V and J genes are TRBV24-1 and TRBJ2-1, with TRBD1 as a possible D gene (6 bases). The germline V and J ends were trimmed by 4 bases and 7 bases, with 13 bases remaining between them. The CDR3 spans 14 residues. Germline loops: CDR1 KGHDR, CDR2 SFDVKD. The CDR3 sequence: CATSEGVGQNEQFF. CDR3 in DNA: TGTGCCACCAGTGAGGGGGTCGGACAGAATGAGCAGTTCTTC.

This clonotype has ten or more counts. This chain links TRBV12-3 or TRBV12-4 with TRBJ2-2; 8 bases fit TRBD2. The CDR3 is made up of 16 amino acids. After removal of 3 bases from V and 0 bases from J, the junction contained 3 bases not matched to a gene. The CDR3 loop reads CASSLFSGTNTGELFF. The CDR3 DNA reads as TGTGCCAGCAGTTTGTTTAGCGGGACGAACACCGGGGAGCTGTTTTTT.

This clonotype was detected a few times. The rearrangement joins TRBV7-9 to TRBJ1-1; D is ambiguous. Germline assignment: CDR1 SEHNR and CDR2 FQNEAQ (reference sequence). The CDR3 is 13 residues long. V was pared by 5 bases and J by 4 bases, with 11 bases between. The CDR3 sequence is CASSPSYFTEAFF. DNA of the CDR3: TGTGCCAGCAGCCCTTCTTATTTCACTGAAGCTTTCTTT.

This chain connects TRBV7-9 to TRBJ1-5; TRBD1 is a possible D gene (5 bases). Germline-derived CDR1 and CDR2 are SEHNR and FQNEAQ (reference sequence). The CDR3 runs to 16 residues. V dropped 0 bases and J dropped 3 bases, with 12 bases sitting between them. CDR3 residues: CASSLASGGFNQPQHF. CDR3 sequence (DNA): TGTGCCAGCAGCTTAGCGTCGGGGGGATTCAATCAGCCCCAGCATTTT. The full variable domain, in which reference TRBV7-9 and TRBJ1-5 provide the parts outside the CDR3, is DTGVSQNPRHKITKRGQNVTFRCDPISEHNRLYWYRQTLGQGPEFLTYFQNEAQLEKSRLLSDRFSAERPKGSFSTLEIQRTEQGDSAMYLCASSLASGGFNQPQHFGDGTRLSIL.

This clonotype was counted between two and nine times. This chain links TRBV5-6 with TRBJ2-7; no reliable D call. V was trimmed by 4 bases and J by 3 bases, leaving 11 bases between them. The CDR3 is made up of 13 amino acids. CDR1 is SGHDT and CDR2 is YYEEEE in the germline V gene. This chain's CDR3 is CASSPNTLYEQYF. CDR3 DNA sequence: TGTGCCAGCAGCCCGAACACCCTCTACGAGCAGTACTTC.

This chain joins TRBV20-1 and TRBJ1-4; D is unclear. This CDR3 is 15 amino acids long. The V gene's germline CDR1 is DFQATT and CDR2 SNEGSKA (reference sequence). The V and J ends lost 0 bases and 5 bases respectively, with 13 bases between them. The CDR3 loop is CSARDSGAVNEKLFF. The CDR3 DNA reads TGCAGTGCTAGAGATTCGGGAGCAGTGAATGAAAAACTGTTTTTT.

This clonotype was seen a few times. V and J are TRBV12-3 or TRBV12-4 and TRBJ1-2; D not certain. This CDR3 has 14 residues. V lost 3 bases and J 0 bases, leaving 8 bases between the germline ends. CDR3 region: CASSLREPNYGYTF. The CDR3 region has the DNA TGTGCCAGCAGTTTGAGAGAGCCTAACTATGGCTACACCTTC.

The chain couples TRBV11-2 to TRBJ1-3; D may be TRBD1 (6 bases). The CDR3 length is 18 residues. Germline V lookup: CDR1 SGHAT, CDR2 FQNNGV. V was shortened by 1 base and J by 3 bases, with 19 bases between the two germline ends. Here the CDR3 reads CASSLGGSRGTYGNTIYF. CDR3 DNA sequence: TGTGCCAGCAGCTTAGGCGGATCTAGGGGGACATATGGAAACACCATATATTTT.

The CDR3 nucleotides read TGTGCCAGCAGCCAGAAGCGGGGGGACTCCTACGAGCAGTACTTC. Amino acid sequence: CASSQKRGDSYEQYF. The chain is built from TRBV12-3 or TRBV12-4 and TRBJ2-7, with TRBD2 matching 9 bases. J lost 0 bases, V lost 6 bases, and 6 bases had no gene match. The CDR3 is made up of 15 amino acids.

In its sample, this clonotype was seen a few times. The rearrangement links TRBV7-2 to TRBJ2-5; 13 bases line up with TRBD2. Germline CDR1 and CDR2: SGHTA and FQGNSA. This CDR3 region has 17 residues. The V segment lost 5 bases and the J segment 4 bases; nucleotides outside the gene matches: 10. Here the CDR3 DNA reads TGTGCCAGCAGCCGCCCCACTAGCGGGAGGGAACGAGAGACCCAGTACTTC. Its protein product is CASSRPTSGRERETQYF. Drawing the rest from reference TRBV7-2 and TRBJ2-5, the complete variable domain is GAGVSQSPSNKVTEKGKDVELRCDPISGHTALYWYRQSLGQGLEFLIYFQGNSAPDKSGLPSDRFSAERTGGSVSTLTIQRTQQEDSAVYLCASSRPTSGRERETQYFGPGTRLLVL.

V and J are TRBV7-9 and TRBJ2-5; D is unresolved. The V end lost 4 bases, the J end lost 0 bases, and 3 bases lay between the germline ends. CDR3 length: 12 residues. Germline V gives CDR1 SEHNR, CDR2 FQNEAQ (reference sequence). The CDR3: CASSYHQETQYF. The DNA for the CDR3 is TGTGCCAGCAGCTATCACCAAGAGACCCAGTACTTC.

The chain is built from TRBV12-3 or TRBV12-4 and TRBJ1-5, with D perhaps TRBD1 (5 bases). V was cut by 8 bases and J by 5 bases, with 10 bases left in between. This CDR3 comprises 12 residues. CDR3 coding DNA: TGTGCCAGCGGTAGGGGAGATCAGCCCCAGCATTTT. Its protein product is CASGRGDQPQHF.